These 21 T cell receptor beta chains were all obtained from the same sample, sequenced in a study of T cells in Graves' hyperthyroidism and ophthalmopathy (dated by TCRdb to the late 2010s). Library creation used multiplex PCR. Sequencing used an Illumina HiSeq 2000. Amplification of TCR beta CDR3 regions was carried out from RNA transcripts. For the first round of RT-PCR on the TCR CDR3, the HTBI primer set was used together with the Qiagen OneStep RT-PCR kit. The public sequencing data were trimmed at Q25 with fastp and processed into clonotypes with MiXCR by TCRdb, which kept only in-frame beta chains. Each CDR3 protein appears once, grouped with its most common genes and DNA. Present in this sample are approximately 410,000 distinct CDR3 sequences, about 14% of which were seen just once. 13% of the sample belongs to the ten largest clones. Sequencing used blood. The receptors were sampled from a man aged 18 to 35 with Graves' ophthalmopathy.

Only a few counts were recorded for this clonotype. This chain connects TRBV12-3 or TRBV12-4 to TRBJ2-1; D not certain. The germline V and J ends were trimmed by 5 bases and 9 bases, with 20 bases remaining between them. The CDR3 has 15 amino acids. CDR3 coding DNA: TGTGCCAGCAGTCCATCAGGTTCTGTGCACAGTGAGCAGTTCTTC. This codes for CASSPSGSVHSEQFF.

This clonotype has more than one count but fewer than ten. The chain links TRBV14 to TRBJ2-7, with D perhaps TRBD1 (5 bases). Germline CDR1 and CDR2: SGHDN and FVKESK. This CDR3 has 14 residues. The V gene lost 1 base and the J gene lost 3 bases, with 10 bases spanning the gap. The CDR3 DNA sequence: TGTGCCAGCAGCCAAGCAGGGCCCCTCTACGAGCAGTACTTC. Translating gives CASSQAGPLYEQYF. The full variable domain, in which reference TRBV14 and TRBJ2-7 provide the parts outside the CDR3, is EAGVTQFPSHSVIEKGQTVTLRCDPISGHDNLYWYRRVMGKEIKFLLHFVKESKQDESGMPNNRFLAERTGGTYSTLKVQPAELEDSGVYFCASSQAGPLYEQYFGPGTRLTVT.

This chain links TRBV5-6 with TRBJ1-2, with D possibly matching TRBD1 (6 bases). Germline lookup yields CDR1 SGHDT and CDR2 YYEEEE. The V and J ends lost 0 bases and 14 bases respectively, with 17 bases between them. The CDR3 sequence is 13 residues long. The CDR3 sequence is CASSLDPQGSVTF. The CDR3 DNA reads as TGTGCCAGCAGCTTGGACCCCCAGGGGTCAGTGACCTTC.

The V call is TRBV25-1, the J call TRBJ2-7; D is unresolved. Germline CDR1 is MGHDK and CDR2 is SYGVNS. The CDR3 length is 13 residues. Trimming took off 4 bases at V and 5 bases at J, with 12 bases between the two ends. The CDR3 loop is CASSGTKKDEQYF. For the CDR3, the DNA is TGTGCCAGCAGTGGGACGAAAAAAGACGAGCAGTACTTC.

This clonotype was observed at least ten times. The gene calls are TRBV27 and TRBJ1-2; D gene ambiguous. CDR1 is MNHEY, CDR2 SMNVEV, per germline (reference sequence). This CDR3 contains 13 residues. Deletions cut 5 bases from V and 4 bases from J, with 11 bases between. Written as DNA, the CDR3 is TGTGCCAGCAGTCCCCAAGAAAGCTATGGCTACACCTTC. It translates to CASSPQESYGYTF.

The CDR3 loop is CASGQGGEKLFF. Written as DNA, the CDR3 is TGTGCCAGCGGACAGGGCGGCGAAAAACTGTTTTTT. The genes are TRBV27 and TRBJ1-4; 8 bases agree with TRBD1. CDR1 and CDR2 (germline): MNHEY, SMNVEV (reference sequence). V trimming: 8 bases; J trimming: 8 bases; junction bases outside the gene matches: 4. CDR3 length equals 12 residues.

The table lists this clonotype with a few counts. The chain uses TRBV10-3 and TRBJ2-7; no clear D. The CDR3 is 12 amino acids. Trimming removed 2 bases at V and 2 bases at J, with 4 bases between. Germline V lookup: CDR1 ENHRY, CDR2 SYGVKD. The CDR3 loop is CAISEEAYEQYF. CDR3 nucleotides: TGTGCCATCAGTGAGGAAGCCTACGAGCAGTACTTC.

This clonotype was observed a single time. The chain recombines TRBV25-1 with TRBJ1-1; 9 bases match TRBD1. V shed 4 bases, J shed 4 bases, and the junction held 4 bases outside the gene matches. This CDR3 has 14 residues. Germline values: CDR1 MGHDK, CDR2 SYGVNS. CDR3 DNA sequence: TGTGCCAGCAGTGCCTCGGGACAGGGCACTGAAGCTTTCTTT. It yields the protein CASSASGQGTEAFF.

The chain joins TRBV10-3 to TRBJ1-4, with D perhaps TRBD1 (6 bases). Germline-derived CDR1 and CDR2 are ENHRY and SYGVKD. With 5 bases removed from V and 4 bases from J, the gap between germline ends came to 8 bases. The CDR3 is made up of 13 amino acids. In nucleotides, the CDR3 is TGTGCCATCAGTTCGGACAGTAATGAAAAACTGTTTTTT. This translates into CAISSDSNEKLFF.

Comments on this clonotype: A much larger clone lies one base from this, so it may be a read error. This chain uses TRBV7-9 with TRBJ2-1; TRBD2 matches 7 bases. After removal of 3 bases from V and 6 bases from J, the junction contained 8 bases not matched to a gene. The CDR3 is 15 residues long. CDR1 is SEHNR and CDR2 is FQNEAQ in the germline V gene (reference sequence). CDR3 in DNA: TGTGCCAGCAGCTTCGCCAGGACTAGTTCCAATGAGCAGTTCTTC. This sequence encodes CASSFARTSSNEQFF.

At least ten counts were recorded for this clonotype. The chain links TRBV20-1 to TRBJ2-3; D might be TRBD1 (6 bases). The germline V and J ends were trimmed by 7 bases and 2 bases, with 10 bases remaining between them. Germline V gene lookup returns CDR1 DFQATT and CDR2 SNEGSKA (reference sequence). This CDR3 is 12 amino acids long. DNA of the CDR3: TGCAGTGGGGGGCGATACACAGATACGCAGTATTTT. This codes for CSGGRYTDTQYF.

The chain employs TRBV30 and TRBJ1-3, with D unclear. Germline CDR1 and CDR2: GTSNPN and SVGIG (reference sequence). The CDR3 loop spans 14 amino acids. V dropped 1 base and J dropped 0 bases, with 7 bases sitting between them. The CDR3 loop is CAWSAGNSGNTIYF. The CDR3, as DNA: TGTGCCTGGAGTGCCGGGAACTCTGGAAACACCATATATTTT.

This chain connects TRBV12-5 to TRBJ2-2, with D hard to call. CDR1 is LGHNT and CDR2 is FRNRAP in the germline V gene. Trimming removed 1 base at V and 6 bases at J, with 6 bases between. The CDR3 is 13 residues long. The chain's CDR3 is CASGLGTSGELFF. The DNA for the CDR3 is TGTGCTAGTGGTTTGGGCACGTCCGGGGAGCTGTTTTTT.

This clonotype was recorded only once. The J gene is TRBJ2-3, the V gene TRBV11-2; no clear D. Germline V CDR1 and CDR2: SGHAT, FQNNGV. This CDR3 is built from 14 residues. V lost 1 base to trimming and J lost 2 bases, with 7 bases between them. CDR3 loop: CASSLGAVTDTQYF. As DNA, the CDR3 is TGTGCCAGCAGCTTAGGGGCAGTCACAGATACGCAGTATTTT.

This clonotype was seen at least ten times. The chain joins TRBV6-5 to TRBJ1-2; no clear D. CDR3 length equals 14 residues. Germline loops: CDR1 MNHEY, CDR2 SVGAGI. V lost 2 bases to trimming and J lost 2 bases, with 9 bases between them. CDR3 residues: CASSYVSANYGYTF. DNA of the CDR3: TGTGCCAGCAGTTACGTCTCAGCGAACTATGGCTACACCTTC.

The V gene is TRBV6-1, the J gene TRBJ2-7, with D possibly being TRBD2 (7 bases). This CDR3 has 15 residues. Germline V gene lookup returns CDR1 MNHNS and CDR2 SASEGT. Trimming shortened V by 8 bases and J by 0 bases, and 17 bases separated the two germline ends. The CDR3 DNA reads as TGTGCCAGCCTCCCGGAGGGGGGGCTCTCCTACGAGCAGTACTTC. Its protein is CASLPEGGLSYEQYF.

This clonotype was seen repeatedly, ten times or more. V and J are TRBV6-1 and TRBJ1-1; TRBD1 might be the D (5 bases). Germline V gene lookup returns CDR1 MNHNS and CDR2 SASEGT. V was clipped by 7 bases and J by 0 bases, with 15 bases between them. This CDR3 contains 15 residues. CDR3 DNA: TGTGCCAGCACCAAAAGTGAGGGGATGAACACTGAAGCTTTCTTT. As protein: CASTKSEGMNTEAFF.

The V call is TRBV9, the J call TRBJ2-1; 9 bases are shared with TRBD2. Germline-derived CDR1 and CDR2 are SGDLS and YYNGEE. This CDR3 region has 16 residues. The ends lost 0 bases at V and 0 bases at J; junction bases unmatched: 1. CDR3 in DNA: TGTGCCAGCAGCGTAGGGACTAGCGTCTCCTACAATGAGCAGTTCTTC. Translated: CASSVGTSVSYNEQFF.

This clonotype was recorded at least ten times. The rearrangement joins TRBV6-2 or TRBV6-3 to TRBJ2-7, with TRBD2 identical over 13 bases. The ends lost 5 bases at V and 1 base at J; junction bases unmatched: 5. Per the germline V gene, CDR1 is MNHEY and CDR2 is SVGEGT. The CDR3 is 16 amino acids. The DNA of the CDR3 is TGTGCCAGCAGTCGTGGGGGACTAGCGGGGTCCTACGAGCAGTACTTC. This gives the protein CASSRGGLAGSYEQYF.

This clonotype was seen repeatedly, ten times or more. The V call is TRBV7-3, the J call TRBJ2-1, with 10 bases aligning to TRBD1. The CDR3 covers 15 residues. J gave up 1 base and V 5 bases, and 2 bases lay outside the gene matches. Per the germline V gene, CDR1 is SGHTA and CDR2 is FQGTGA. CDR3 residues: CASSRTGGSYNEQFF. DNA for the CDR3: TGTGCCAGCAGCCGGACAGGGGGGTCCTACAATGAGCAGTTCTTC. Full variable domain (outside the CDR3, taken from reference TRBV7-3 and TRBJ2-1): GAGVSQTPSNKVTEKGKYVELRCDPISGHTALYWYRQSLGQGPEFLIYFQGTGAADDSGLPNDRFFAVRPEGSVSTLKIQRTERGDSAVYLCASSRTGGSYNEQFFGPGTRLTVL.

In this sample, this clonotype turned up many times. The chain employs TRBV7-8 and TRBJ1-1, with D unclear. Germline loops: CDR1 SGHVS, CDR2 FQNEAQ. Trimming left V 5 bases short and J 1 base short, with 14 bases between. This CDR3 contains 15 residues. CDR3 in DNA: TGTGCCAGCAGCGCCCGAAATCAGGAGAACACTGAAGCTTTCTTT. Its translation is CASSARNQENTEAFF.